This TCR beta chain comes out of a study of T cell responses to AZD1222 COVID-19 vaccine. Study-wide findings and caveats: In all cases, repertoires were sampled only after the peak T cell response. Only a handful of AZD1222 recipients tested seropositive at baseline. Females outnumbered males among donors, who were mostly white British; clonal diversity was possibly underestimated.

Second doses that came at about 4 or about 12 weeks were put together. The method was immunoSEQ multiplex PCR; TCRdb's version includes in-frame clones alone and lacks a portion of them. The repertoire holds roughly 90,000 clones, around 89% seen once, with over 2% in the top ten. In regard to this clone: Its antigen is undetermined.

This TCR was recovered from an adult who received the AZD1222 COVID-19 vaccine. The sample in question was peripheral blood, obtained 28 days after the second AZD1222 dose.

Written as DNA, the CDR3 is TGTGCCAGCGGGACAGAGACCCTAAAAGAGACCCAGTACTTC. Residues: CASGTETLKETQYF. The chain employs TRBV6-6 and TRBJ2-5, with TRBD1 matching over 7 bases. With V trimmed by 8 bases and J by 3 bases, 9 bases remained unmatched. The CDR3 loop spans 14 amino acids. Per germline, CDR1 MNHNY and CDR2 SVGAGI (reference sequence).